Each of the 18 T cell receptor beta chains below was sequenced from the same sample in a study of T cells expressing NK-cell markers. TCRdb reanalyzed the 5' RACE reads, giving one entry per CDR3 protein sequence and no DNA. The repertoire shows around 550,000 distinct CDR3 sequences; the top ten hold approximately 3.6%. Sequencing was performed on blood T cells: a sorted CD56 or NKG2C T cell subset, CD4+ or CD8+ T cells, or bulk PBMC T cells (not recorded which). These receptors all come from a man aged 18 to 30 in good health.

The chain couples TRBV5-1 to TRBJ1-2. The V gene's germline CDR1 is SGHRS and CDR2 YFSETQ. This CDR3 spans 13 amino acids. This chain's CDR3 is CASSSEWGIGYTF.

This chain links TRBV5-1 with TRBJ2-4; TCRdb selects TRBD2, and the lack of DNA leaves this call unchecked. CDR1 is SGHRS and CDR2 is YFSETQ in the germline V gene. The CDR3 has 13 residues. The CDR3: CASSSENRGPEYF.

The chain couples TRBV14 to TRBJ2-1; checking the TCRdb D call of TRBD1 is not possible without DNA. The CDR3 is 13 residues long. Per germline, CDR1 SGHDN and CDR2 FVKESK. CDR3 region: CASSLTAGIEQFF. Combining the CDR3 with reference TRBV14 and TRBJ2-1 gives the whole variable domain EAGVTQFPSHSVIEKGQTVTLRCDPISGHDNLYWYRRVMGKEIKFLLHFVKESKQDESGMPNNRFLAERTGGTYSTLKVQPAELEDSGVYFCASSLTAGIEQFFGPGTRLTVL.

CDR3: CASSVTGDAGELFF. The gene calls are TRBV6-1 and TRBJ2-2; TCRdb selects TRBD1, and the lack of DNA leaves this call unchecked. The CDR3 length is 14 residues. CDR1 is MNHNS and CDR2 is SASEGT in the germline V gene.

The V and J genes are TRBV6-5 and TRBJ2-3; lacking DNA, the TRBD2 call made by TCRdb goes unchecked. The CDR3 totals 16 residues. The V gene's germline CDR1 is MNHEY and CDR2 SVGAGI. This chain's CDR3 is CASSYSAREEEDTQYF.

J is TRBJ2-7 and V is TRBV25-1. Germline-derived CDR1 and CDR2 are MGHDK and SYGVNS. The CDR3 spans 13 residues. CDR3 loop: CASSETLDYEQYF.

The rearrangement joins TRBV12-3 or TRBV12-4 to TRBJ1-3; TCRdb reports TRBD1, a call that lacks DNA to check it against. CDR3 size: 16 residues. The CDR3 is CASSFRTQEPGNTIYF.

CDR3 residues: CSVVSQRSTDTQYF. The chain carries TRBV29-1 and TRBJ2-3; the D call of TRBD2 rests on TCRdb alone, since no DNA is present to check it. CDR1 is SQVTM, CDR2 ANQGSEA, per germline. The CDR3 runs to 14 residues.

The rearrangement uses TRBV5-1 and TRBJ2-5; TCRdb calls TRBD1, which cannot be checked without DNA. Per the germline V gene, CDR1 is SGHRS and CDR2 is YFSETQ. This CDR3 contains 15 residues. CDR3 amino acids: CASSIYRALQETQYF.

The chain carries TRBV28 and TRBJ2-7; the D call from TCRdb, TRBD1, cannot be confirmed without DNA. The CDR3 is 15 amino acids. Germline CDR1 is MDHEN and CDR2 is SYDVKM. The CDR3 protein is CASSESPGVAYEQYF.

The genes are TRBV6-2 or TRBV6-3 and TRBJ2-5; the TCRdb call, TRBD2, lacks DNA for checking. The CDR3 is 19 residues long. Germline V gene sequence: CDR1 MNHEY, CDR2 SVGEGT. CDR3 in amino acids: CASRPLLAGGPVVRETQYF.

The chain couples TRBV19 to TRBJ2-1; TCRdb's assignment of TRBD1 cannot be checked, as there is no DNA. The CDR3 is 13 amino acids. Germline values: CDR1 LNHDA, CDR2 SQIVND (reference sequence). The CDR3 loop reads CASLQKRGNEQFF.

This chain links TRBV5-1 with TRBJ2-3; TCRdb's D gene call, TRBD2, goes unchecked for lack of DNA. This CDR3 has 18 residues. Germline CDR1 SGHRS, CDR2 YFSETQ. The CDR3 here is CASRPRLVVLVDADTQYF.

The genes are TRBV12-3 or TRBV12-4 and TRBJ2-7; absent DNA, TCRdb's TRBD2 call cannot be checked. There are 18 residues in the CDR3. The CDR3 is CASTVTSGMLSFSYEQYF.

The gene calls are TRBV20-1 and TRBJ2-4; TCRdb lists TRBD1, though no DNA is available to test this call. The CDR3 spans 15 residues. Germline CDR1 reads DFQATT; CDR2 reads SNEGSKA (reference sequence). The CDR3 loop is CSARDLRGQGNIQYF.

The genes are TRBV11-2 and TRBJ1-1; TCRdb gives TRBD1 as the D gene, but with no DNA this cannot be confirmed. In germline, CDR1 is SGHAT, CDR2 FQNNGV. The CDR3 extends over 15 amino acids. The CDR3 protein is CASSLRTGWNTEAFF.

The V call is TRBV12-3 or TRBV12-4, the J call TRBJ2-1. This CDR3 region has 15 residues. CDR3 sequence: CASSFLASSYNEQFF.

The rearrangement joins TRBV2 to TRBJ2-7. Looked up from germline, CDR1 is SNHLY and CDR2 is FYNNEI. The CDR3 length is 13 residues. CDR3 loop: CASSEGLTPEQYF.